The TCR beta chain under discussion was sequenced for a study of beta chain features in type 1 diabetes. The isolated RNA, all of it, was reverse transcribed, so expressed TCRB transcripts were what got sequenced. Clones were read by immunoSEQ multiplex PCR, and TCRdb kept only the in-frame ones, dropping some. In the table there are about 930,000 clones, about a sixth of which are singletons. This clonotype was sampled from a woman younger than 30 in good health. The specimen sequenced was naive CD4+ T cells from blood.

The CDR3 reads CASSSKSTSGTSDTQYF. CDR3 in DNA: TGTGCCAGCAGCTCCAAATCGACTAGCGGGACGTCAGATACGCAGTATTTT. The genes are TRBV9 and TRBJ2-3, with 11 bases that match TRBD2. Germline CDR1 is SGDLS and CDR2 is YYNGEE. This CDR3 comprises 17 residues. V dropped 4 bases and J dropped 4; count of bases not matched to a gene: 11. Looking up the rest from reference TRBV9 and TRBJ2-3 gives the full variable domain: DSGVTQTPKHLITATGQRVTLRCSPRSGDLSVYWYQQSLDQGLQFLIQYYNGEERAKGNILERFSAQQFPDLHSELNLSSLELGDSALYFCASSSKSTSGTSDTQYFGPGTRLTVL.